A selection of T cell receptor beta chains follows, all from one sample in a study of blood T cell repertoires in COVID-19. Repertoires were generated with immunoSEQ multiplex PCR, while TCRdb's copy carries only in-frame clones and drops some. This sample yields around 63,000 clones, of which around nine tenths are seen a single time; around 20% belongs to the top ten. The sample consisted of peripheral blood. These receptors originate from an elderly woman with active COVID-19. Both conserved end residues are part of each CDR3. The order of the fields is clone size, D gene, V gene, J gene, CDR3 protein, CDR3 DNA. A D gene is named only where the DNA matches it firmly. Size is omitted from some rows. Given values are once, few, many or a class for expanded clones.

clone size: .; D gene: .; V gene: TRBV6-5; J gene: TRBJ1-2; CDR3 protein: CASTFGSPTAGYTF; CDR3 DNA: TGTGCCAGCACTTTCGGGAGCCCGACTGCCGGCTACACCTTC
clone size: .; D gene: .; V gene: TRBV5-1; J gene: TRBJ2-3; CDR3 protein: CASSAGGRETDTQYF; CDR3 DNA: TGCGCCAGCAGCGCCGGTGGCAGGGAAACAGATACGCAGTATTTT
clone size: .; D gene: TRBD1; V gene: TRBV2; J gene: TRBJ1-3; CDR3 protein: CASRVDRDGNTIYF; CDR3 DNA: TGTGCCAGCAGGGTGGACAGGGATGGAAACACCATATATTTT
clone size: .; D gene: .; V gene: TRBV5-4; J gene: TRBJ2-5; CDR3 protein: CASSLSGEGTQYF; CDR3 DNA: TGTGCCAGCAGCTTGAGTGGTGAGGGGACCCAGTACTTC
clone size: .; D gene: .; V gene: TRBV28; J gene: TRBJ2-7; CDR3 protein: CASSYRGSKSYEQYF; CDR3 DNA: TGTGCCAGCAGTTATCGGGGATCTAAGTCCTACGAGCAGTACTTC
clone size: .; D gene: TRBD1; V gene: TRBV18; J gene: TRBJ1-2; CDR3 protein: CASSPPGTGRGYGYTF; CDR3 DNA: TGTGCCAGCTCACCGCCCGGGACAGGGAGGGGCTATGGCTACACCTTC
clone size: .; D gene: TRBD1; V gene: TRBV9; J gene: TRBJ1-6; CDR3 protein: CASSAGQGRSYNSPLHF; CDR3 DNA: TGTGCCAGCAGCGCTGGACAGGGGAGATCCTATAATTCACCCCTCCACTTT
clone size: .; D gene: TRBD2; V gene: TRBV30; J gene: TRBJ2-3; CDR3 protein: CAWAPELAGRSATQYF; CDR3 DNA: TGTGCCTGGGCGCCCGAACTAGCGGGGCGATCTGCTACGCAGTATTTT
clone size: .; D gene: TRBD2; V gene: TRBV14; J gene: TRBJ2-1; CDR3 protein: CASSPRVGLAVSEQFF; CDR3 DNA: TGTGCCAGCAGCCCTCGGGTGGGACTAGCGGTGTCTGAGCAGTTCTTC
clone size: .; D gene: .; V gene: TRBV9; J gene: TRBJ2-1; CDR3 protein: CASSEEAYPNNEQFF; CDR3 DNA: TGTGCCAGCAGCGAGGAGGCCTACCCGAACAATGAGCAGTTCTTC
clone size: .; D gene: TRBD1; V gene: TRBV5-8; J gene: TRBJ2-3; CDR3 protein: CASSFKGADTQYF; CDR3 DNA: TGTGCCAGCAGCTTCAAGGGGGCGGATACGCAGTATTTT
clone size: .; D gene: .; V gene: TRBV30; J gene: TRBJ2-5; CDR3 protein: CAWSVTGGQETQYF; CDR3 DNA: TGTGCCTGGAGTGTCACCGGGGGCCAAGAGACCCAGTACTTC
clone size: .; D gene: TRBD2; V gene: TRBV7-3; J gene: TRBJ2-2; CDR3 protein: CASSPSGANTGELFF; CDR3 DNA: TGTGCCAGCAGCCCTAGCGGGGCGAACACCGGGGAGCTGTTTTTT
clone size: once; D gene: TRBD1; V gene: TRBV7-3; J gene: TRBJ2-5; CDR3 protein: CASSEGQGETQYF; CDR3 DNA: TGTGCCAGCAGCGAAGGACAGGGGGAGACCCAGTACTTC
clone size: once; D gene: TRBD1; V gene: TRBV5-1; J gene: TRBJ1-2; CDR3 protein: CASSLVGTEYGYTF; CDR3 DNA: TGCGCCAGCAGCTTGGTTGGGACAGAATATGGCTACACCTTC
clone size: .; D gene: TRBD1; V gene: TRBV18; J gene: TRBJ1-6; CDR3 protein: CASSPDRGTNSPLHF; CDR3 DNA: TGTGCCAGCTCACCGGACAGGGGAACTAATTCACCCCTCCACTTT
clone size: .; D gene: .; V gene: TRBV15; J gene: TRBJ2-1; CDR3 protein: CATSRDRRGAGNNEQFF; CDR3 DNA: TGTGCCACCAGCAGAGATCGTCGGGGGGCCGGGAACAATGAGCAGTTCTTC
clone size: .; D gene: .; V gene: TRBV30; J gene: TRBJ1-6; CDR3 protein: CAWSVGDGLLHF; CDR3 DNA: TGTGCCTGGAGTGTCGGAGACGGCTTACTCCACTTT